This TCR beta chain was sequenced for a study of shared clonotypes between healthy human individuals. Germline V gene data show CDR1 as SQVTM and CDR2 as ANQGSEA. V lost 3 bases and J lost 1, with 9 bases in between. CDR3 length: 13 residues. From CD4+ cells came CD45RA+ naive and CD45RA-negative memory subsets. TCRdb keeps only in-frame clones here, not all; method: immunoSEQ multiplex PCR. The repertoire holds around 240,000 clones, with about 69% as singletons. The origin of this receptor is a man aged 25-45 years in good health. This chain joins TRBV29-1 and TRBJ1-2; no definite D call. Material: memory CD4+ T cells sorted from blood. Subset specified: CD45RA-negative fraction. The CDR3 is CSVDETGNYGYTF. The CDR3 DNA reads as TGCAGCGTTGATGAGACGGGTAACTATGGCTACACCTTC.